These 22 T cell receptor beta chains were sequenced from one sample in a study of Graves' ophthalmopathy and Graves' hyperthyroidism. RNA served as the template for amplifying TCR beta CDR3 regions. An opening RT-PCR round employed HTBI primers and preceded a second-round multiplex PCR. TCRdb itself ran the multiplex PCR reads through MiXCR, one entry per CDR3 protein. The sample shows 300,000 to 400,000 distinct CDR3 sequences, roughly 15% of them seen only once. Source material: peripheral blood. The receptors come from an adult man with Graves' ophthalmopathy.

This clonotype was detected many times. The chain carries TRBV27 and TRBJ2-7; D not certain. The CDR3 is 14 amino acids. Germline V gives CDR1 MNHEY, CDR2 SMNVEV (reference sequence). V was shortened by 2 bases and J by 3 bases, with 11 bases between the two germline ends. The CDR3, as DNA: TGTGCCAGCAGTTTACAGACACCTTACTACGAGCAGTACTTC. Encoded protein: CASSLQTPYYEQYF.

This clonotype has a count of ten or more. J is TRBJ2-5 and V is TRBV7-3, with 7 positions matching TRBD1. CDR3 length: 14 amino acids. CDR1 and CDR2 (germline): SGHTA, FQGTGA. Trimming took 5 bases from V and 1 from J; bases not matched to a gene: 4. CDR3 nucleotides: TGTGCCAGCAGCGCAACAGGGGTCCAAGAGACCCAGTACTTC. This translates into CASSATGVQETQYF.

This clonotype appeared a few times. The rearrangement uses TRBV18 and TRBJ1-1, with D tentatively TRBD1 (6 bases). Germline lookup yields CDR1 KGHSH and CDR2 LQKENI. This CDR3 has 14 amino acids. Trimming cost V 5 bases and J 0 bases, with 10 bases left between them. The CDR3 spells CASSVTGMNTEAFF. Written as DNA, the CDR3 is TGTGCCAGCTCAGTCACAGGGATGAACACTGAAGCTTTCTTT. Together with reference TRBV18 and TRBJ1-1, the CDR3 gives the full variable domain: NAGVMQNPRHLVRRRGQEARLRCSPMKGHSHVYWYRQLPEEGLKFMVYLQKENIIDESGMPKERFSAEFPKEGPSILRIQQVVRGDSAAYFCASSVTGMNTEAFFGQGTRLTVV.

This clonotype was counted at least ten times. The CDR3 DNA follows: TGCAGTGCTTCCGGGACTAGCGGGAGCGAACAAGAGACCCAGTACTTC. It translates to CSASGTSGSEQETQYF. V and J are TRBV20-1 and TRBJ2-5; TRBD2 matches 14 bases. The CDR3 loop spans 16 amino acids. Per the germline V gene, CDR1 is DFQATT and CDR2 is SNEGSKA (reference sequence). After removal of 5 bases from V and 2 bases from J, the junction contained 7 bases not matched to a gene.

This clonotype came up many times. J is TRBJ2-5 and V is TRBV15; 8 nucleotides agree with TRBD2. This CDR3 has 19 residues. Germline V gives CDR1 LNHNV, CDR2 YYDKDF (reference sequence). V lost 0 bases, J lost 4 bases, and 16 bases stayed unmatched. The CDR3 loop reads CATSRDSRRGGRVGETQYF. CDR3 nucleotide sequence: TGTGCCACCAGCAGAGATTCTAGACGGGGGGGCCGAGTGGGAGAGACCCAGTACTTC.

This clonotype came up many times. Written as DNA, the CDR3 is TGCGCCAGCAGCCAAGATCAATTGCCCCAGGGGGCGTTGTACGAGCAGTACTTC. Its translation: CASSQDQLPQGALYEQYF. V gene TRBV4-3 combines with J gene TRBJ2-7; TRBD1 matches at 8 bases. V shed 0 bases and J 4 bases; nucleotides not matched to a gene: 14. This CDR3 has 18 residues. Germline V gives CDR1 LGHNA, CDR2 YSLEER.

In its sample, this clonotype was seen many times. The chain has TRBV6-1 and TRBJ1-3; D is undetermined. Trimming removed 6 bases at V and 0 bases at J, with 12 bases between. Germline V gene lookup returns CDR1 MNHNS and CDR2 SASEGT. There are 15 residues in the CDR3. The CDR3 spells CASSPAASSGNTIYF. DNA of the CDR3: TGTGCCAGCAGCCCTGCGGCCAGCTCTGGAAACACCATATATTTT.

This clonotype came up many times. The chain joins TRBV12-3 or TRBV12-4 to TRBJ2-7, with 9 positions matching TRBD2. V was clipped by 0 bases and J by 3 bases; unmatched bases: 12. The CDR3 is made up of 18 amino acids. The CDR3 region is CASSLALAGLAGFYEQYF. CDR3 nucleotide sequence: TGTGCCAGCAGTTTAGCGCTCGCAGGTCTAGCGGGATTCTACGAGCAGTACTTC.

With respect to this clonotype: Possible read error: a much larger clone is one base away. The rearrangement uses TRBV18 and TRBJ1-2; no reliable D call. CDR1 is KGHSH and CDR2 is LQKENI in the germline V gene. The CDR3 consists of 15 residues. The CDR3: CASSPRPISDYGYNF. The CDR3 nucleotides are TGTGCCAGCTCACCAAGGCCTATTTCGGACTATGGCTACAACTTC.

Many counts were recorded for this clonotype. The gene calls are TRBV4-3 and TRBJ1-5; a weak D match, TRBD1 (6 bases). V dropped 3 bases and J dropped 3 bases, with 12 bases sitting between them. Germline CDR1 reads LGHNA; CDR2 reads YSLEER. CDR3 size: 15 residues. For the CDR3, the DNA is TGCGCCAGCAGCCAGGACCGGGACATCAATCAGCCCCAGCATTTT. It encodes CASSQDRDINQPQHF.

In this sample, this clonotype turned up many times. The CDR3 nucleotides are TGTGCCAGCAGTTTATCTTCGCGGGTATATAGCAATCAGCCCCAGCATTTT. This sequence encodes CASSLSSRVYSNQPQHF. The V gene is TRBV27, the J gene TRBJ1-5, with no clear D. The CDR3 sequence is 17 residues long. V was cut by 0 bases and J by 0 bases, with 12 bases left in between. From germline, CDR1 is MNHEY and CDR2 SMNVEV (reference sequence).

This clonotype was seen repeatedly, ten times or more. The chain carries TRBV7-2 and TRBJ1-5; 10 nucleotides align to TRBD1. CDR1 SGHTA and CDR2 FQGNSA come from the germline V gene. After removal of 5 bases from V and 0 bases from J, the junction contained 10 bases not matched to a gene. The CDR3 contains 18 residues. In DNA form, the CDR3 reads TGTGCCAGCAGCCAAGTTGGGACAGGGGCGTATAGCAATCAGCCCCAGCATTTT. Amino acid sequence: CASSQVGTGAYSNQPQHF.

The rearrangement links TRBV7-2 to TRBJ2-7; 8 bases agree with TRBD2. The trim removed 6 bases at V and 4 bases at J, leaving 8 bases unmatched. The CDR3 length is 14 residues. Germline CDR1 and CDR2: SGHTA and FQGNSA. The CDR3 here is CASSRRASGYEQYF. The CDR3 DNA is TGTGCCAGCAGTAGACGGGCTAGCGGGTACGAGCAGTACTTC. Supplemented by reference TRBV7-2 and TRBJ2-7, the full variable domain reads GAGVSQSPSNKVTEKGKDVELRCDPISGHTALYWYRQSLGQGLEFLIYFQGNSAPDKSGLPSDRFSAERTGGSVSTLTIQRTQQEDSAVYLCASSRRASGYEQYFGPGTRLTVT.

The CDR3 nucleotides read TGTGCCAGCTCATCCGGAGGCGTCGAAGCTTTCTTT. Its translation: CASSSGGVEAFF. The V call is TRBV18, the J call TRBJ1-1, with D hard to call. Trimming took 5 bases from V and 8 from J, leaving 12 bases between them. The CDR3 has 12 residues. Germline CDR1 is KGHSH and CDR2 is LQKENI.

A few counts support this clonotype. A much larger clone differs by one base, so this may be a read error. V usage is TRBV10-2 and J usage is TRBJ2-6, with TRBD2 as a possible D gene (6 bases). The CDR3 covers 17 residues. Germline V lookup: CDR1 WSHSY, CDR2 SAAADI. CDR3 loop: CASSDIPSAGGAYVLTF. The CDR3 nucleotides are TGCGCCAGCAGCGACATACCCTCTGCTGGAGGGGCCTACGTCCTGACTTTC.

The table lists this clonotype with a few counts. The chain is built from TRBV20-1 and TRBJ2-7; 8 positions agree with TRBD2. The V gene's germline CDR1 is DFQATT and CDR2 SNEGSKA (reference sequence). The CDR3 is 17 residues long. V was clipped by 3 bases and J by 1 base; unmatched bases: 14. This chain's CDR3 is CSASEAGAGFRSYEQYF. CDR3 coding DNA: TGCAGTGCTAGTGAAGCGGGAGCGGGTTTTAGGTCCTACGAGCAGTACTTC.

The J gene is TRBJ1-1, the V gene TRBV19; a weak D match, TRBD1 (5 bases). The CDR3 is 15 residues long. CDR1 is LNHDA, CDR2 SQIVND, per germline (reference sequence). Between the trimmed V and J ends, which lost 4 bases and 3 bases, there was a span of 15 bases. The DNA of the CDR3 is TGTGCCAGTAGTAGGAGGAGGGGAGTTTACACTGAAGCTTTCTTT. Translated: CASSRRRGVYTEAFF.

About this clonotype: Possible read error: a much larger clone is one base away. J is TRBJ1-3 and V is TRBV12-3 or TRBV12-4; D gene ambiguous. The CDR3 loop spans 14 amino acids. V lost 1 base and J lost 0, with 4 bases in between. The CDR3 sequence is CASSLGPSGNTIYF. CDR3 sequence (DNA): TGTGCCAGCAGTTTAGGGCCCTCTGGAAACACCATATATTTT.

This clonotype was detected many times. The chain employs TRBV10-3 and TRBJ2-5; TRBD2 matches at 13 bases. Germline CDR1 ENHRY, CDR2 SYGVKD. Germline trimming cut 2 bases from V and 2 bases from J; bases unmatched to any gene: 2. The CDR3 is made up of 16 amino acids. CDR3 nucleotide sequence: TGTGCCATCAGTGAGGGACTAGCGGGAGTACAAGAGACCCAGTACTTC. Translation gives CAISEGLAGVQETQYF.

This clonotype has at least ten counts. The germline gene is not matched at one end of the junction; a read error may be the cause. V gene TRBV7-2 combines with J gene TRBJ2-2; D possibly corresponds to TRBD2 (6 bases). CDR3 length equals 15 residues. Looked up from germline, CDR1 is SGHTA and CDR2 is FQGNSA. The CDR3 here is CASSSGGLNTGELSF. The CDR3 DNA follows: TGTGCCAGCAGTTCTGGGGGACTGAACACCGGGGAGCTGTCTTTT.

Ten or more counts support this clonotype. The chain is built from TRBV4-3 and TRBJ2-2; the D is unclear. CDR3 size: 17 residues. Trimming took off 0 bases at V and 0 bases at J, with 11 bases between the two ends. Germline V lookup: CDR1 LGHNA, CDR2 YSLEER. The CDR3 DNA follows: TGCGCCAGCAGCCAAGATCACCGGCCGGCGAACACCGGGGAGCTGTTTTTT. It specifies CASSQDHRPANTGELFF.

This clonotype was recorded many times. The gene calls are TRBV12-3 or TRBV12-4 and TRBJ1-2, with a possible D match to TRBD1 (6 bases). Trimming took off 1 base at V and 2 bases at J, with 11 bases between the two ends. The CDR3 consists of 15 residues. The DNA for the CDR3 is TGTGCCAGCAGTTTAGTGGGGGCGGTGAACTATGGCTACACCTTC. This sequence encodes CASSLVGAVNYGYTF.